The 4 T cell receptor beta chains below all came from one sample that was sequenced in a study of shared clonotypes between healthy human individuals (dated by TCRdb to the early 2020s). The protocol used for the library was the immunoSEQ multiplex PCR assay. TCRdb mirrors the immuneACCESS table, restricted to in-frame sequences. Some clones are absent from its copies; in checked studies, under half trace to an unresolved V gene, and the reason for the others is unknown. For this sample the table gives around 640,000 clones, of which around 96% were detected only once. Roughly 0.1% of the sample comes from the top ten. CD8 naive samples were CD45RO-negative cells positively selected for CCR7, giving a CD45RA+CCR7+ population that excluded TemRA cells. The material sequenced was naive CD8+ T cells sorted from blood. Interpreted using the paper, the cell subset or site label stands for: CD45RA+CCR7+. The receptors here all came from a woman aged 25 to 39 in good health.

In regard to this clone: Other nucleotide sequences from this sample produce the same CDR3. This chain connects TRBV5-6 to TRBJ2-7, with a possible D match to TRBD2 (5 bases). From germline, CDR1 is SGHDT and CDR2 YYEEEE. There are 12 residues in the CDR3. Between the trimmed V and J ends, which lost 0 bases and 6 bases, there was a span of 7 bases. CDR3 coding DNA: TGTGCCAGCAGCTTGGGGGCGGGCGAGCAGTACTTC. Encoded protein: CASSLGAGEQYF.

The gene calls are TRBV6-1 and TRBJ2-7; D may be TRBD1 or TRBD2 (5 bases each). Germline CDR1 and CDR2: MNHNS and SASEGT. The CDR3 covers 20 residues. V lost 2 bases and J 2 bases, leaving 28 bases between the germline ends. In nucleotides, the CDR3 is TGTGCCAGCAGTGAAAGGGACCAAACAAGGAAAACTATATCGACCTACGAGCAGTACTTC. It codes for CASSERDQTRKTISTYEQYF.

The chain carries TRBV2 and TRBJ2-1; unclear D gene. Germline V gene lookup returns CDR1 SNHLY and CDR2 FYNNEI. The ends were cut back, 7 bases at V and 6 bases at J, with 25 bases in the middle. The CDR3 has 17 amino acids. In DNA form, the CDR3 reads TGTGCCAGCACCTTCTCCCTCCTAGATAAGTCACTCAATGAGCAGTTCTTC. Translated, it gives CASTFSLLDKSLNEQFF.

The chain couples TRBV7-8 to TRBJ1-1; no definite D call. In germline, CDR1 is SGHVS, CDR2 FQNEAQ. This CDR3 has 15 residues. V was trimmed by 1 base and J by 3 bases, leaving 12 bases between them. CDR3 coding DNA: TGTGCCAGCAGCTTAGTCCCCGTCGGAGACACTGAAGCTTTCTTT. It codes for CASSLVPVGDTEAFF.